This T cell receptor beta chain derives from a study of T cell changes during pregnancy in multiple sclerosis (dated by TCRdb to the late 2010s). Background for the entire study: The study looked at changes in the T cell repertoire across pregnancy in women with multiple sclerosis.

The library relied on the immunoSEQ multiplex PCR assay. TCRdb obtained this table from immuneACCESS and retained in-frame rearrangements with V and J assigned. These tables miss some clones; where compared with another copy, unresolved V genes account for less than half of the shortfall, and the remainder is unexplained. Within this sample are approximately 60,000 clones, with around 90% of them counted one time only. The top ten clones comprise 6% to 7.5% of the sample. The sample holds a few counts of this clone. Its antigen is unknown. Base quality data are lacking; no much larger clone is found one base away. CDR1 and CDR2, per the germline V gene, are SGHRS and YFSETQ. CDR3 length: 15 amino acids, cysteine to phenylalanine. Only CDR3 DNA is held: 45 bases, read in frame from base 1. V is shortened by 5 bases, J by 0 bases, and the region joining them spans 14 bases.

Source: peripheral blood, taken in the third trimester of pregnancy. This clonotype originated in a female donor in good health, enrolled as a control in a pregnancy study. This chain joins TRBV5-1 to TRBJ1-1, with a tentative D gene TRBD1 over 6 matching bases. The DNA sequence reads TGCGCCAGCAGTCCCGGGCAGGGGATGAACACTGAAGCTTTCTTT. Its protein reads: CASSPGQGMNTEAFF.